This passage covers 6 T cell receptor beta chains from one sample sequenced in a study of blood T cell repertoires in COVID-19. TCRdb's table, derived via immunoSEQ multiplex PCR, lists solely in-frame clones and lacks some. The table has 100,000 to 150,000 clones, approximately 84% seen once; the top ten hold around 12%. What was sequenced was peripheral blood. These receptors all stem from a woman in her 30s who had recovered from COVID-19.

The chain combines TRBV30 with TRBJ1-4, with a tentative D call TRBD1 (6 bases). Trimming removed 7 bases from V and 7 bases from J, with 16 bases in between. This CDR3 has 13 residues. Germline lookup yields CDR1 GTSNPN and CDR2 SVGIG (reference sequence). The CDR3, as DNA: TGTGCCTCGACAGGCCCTCGGAGTGAAAAACTGTTTTTT. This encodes CASTGPRSEKLFF.

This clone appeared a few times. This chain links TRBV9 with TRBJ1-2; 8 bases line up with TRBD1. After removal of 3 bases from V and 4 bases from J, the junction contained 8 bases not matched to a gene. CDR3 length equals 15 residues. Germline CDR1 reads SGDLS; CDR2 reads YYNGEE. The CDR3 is CASSDSGTGVYGYTF. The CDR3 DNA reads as TGTGCCAGCAGCGACTCCGGGACAGGCGTCTATGGCTACACCTTC. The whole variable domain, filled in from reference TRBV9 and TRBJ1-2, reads DSGVTQTPKHLITATGQRVTLRCSPRSGDLSVYWYQQSLDQGLQFLIQYYNGEERAKGNILERFSAQQFPDLHSELNLSSLELGDSALYFCASSDSGTGVYGYTFGSGTRLTVV.

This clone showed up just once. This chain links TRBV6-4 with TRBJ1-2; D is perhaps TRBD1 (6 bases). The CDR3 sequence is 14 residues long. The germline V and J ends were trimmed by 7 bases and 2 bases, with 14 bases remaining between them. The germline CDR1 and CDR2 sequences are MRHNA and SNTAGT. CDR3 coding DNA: TGTGCCAGCAAATCGCAGACAGGCAACTATGGCTACACCTTC. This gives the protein CASKSQTGNYGYTF.

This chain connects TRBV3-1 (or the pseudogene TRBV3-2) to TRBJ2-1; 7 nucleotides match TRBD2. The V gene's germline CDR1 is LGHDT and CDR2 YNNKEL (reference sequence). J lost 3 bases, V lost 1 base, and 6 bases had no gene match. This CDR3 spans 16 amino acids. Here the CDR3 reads CASSQVSGGSYNEQFF. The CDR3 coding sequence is TGTGCCAGCAGCCAAGTCTCGGGAGGAAGCTACAATGAGCAGTTCTTC.

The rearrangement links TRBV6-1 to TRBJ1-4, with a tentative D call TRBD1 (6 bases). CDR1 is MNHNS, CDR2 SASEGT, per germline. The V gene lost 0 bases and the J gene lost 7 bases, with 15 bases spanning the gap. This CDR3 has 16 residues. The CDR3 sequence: CASSEASAGVGEKLFF. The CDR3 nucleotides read TGTGCCAGCAGTGAAGCGTCTGCAGGGGTGGGTGAAAAACTGTTTTTT.

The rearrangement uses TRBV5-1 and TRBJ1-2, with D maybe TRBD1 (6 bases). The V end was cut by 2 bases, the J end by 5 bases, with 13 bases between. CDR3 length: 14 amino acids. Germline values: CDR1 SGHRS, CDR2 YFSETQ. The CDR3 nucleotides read TGCGCCAGCAGCTTTTCAGGGGCTGGATATGGCTACACCTTC. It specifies CASSFSGAGYGYTF. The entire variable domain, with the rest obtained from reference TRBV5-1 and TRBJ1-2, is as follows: KAGVTQTPRYLIKTRGQQVTLSCSPISGHRSVSWYQQTPGQGLQFLFEYFSETQRNKGNFPGRFSGRQFSNSRSEMNVSTLELGDSALYLCASSFSGAGYGYTFGSGTRLTVV.